The next 26 T cell receptor beta chains were all read from a single sample in a study of cytomegalovirus exposure and HLA in healthy donors. Vbeta (60) and Jbeta (13) primers were used in the PCR. Measured with immunoSEQ multiplex PCR; TCRdb has only the in-frame clones, and not every one. The repertoire holds roughly 190,000 clones, with 62% as singletons. Sequencing input: PBMCs. The receptors shown here come from a middle-aged man in good health and CMV-seronegative.

The V and J genes are TRBV7-2 and TRBJ2-2, with TRBD2 identical over 11 bases. V trimming: 6 bases; J trimming: 3 bases; junction bases outside the gene matches: 9. Germline-derived CDR1 and CDR2 are SGHTA and FQGNSA. The CDR3 length is 17 residues. CDR3 in amino acids: CASSPYDSGGDTGELFF. The CDR3 DNA follows: TGTGCCAGCAGTCCCTACGATAGCGGGGGGGACACCGGGGAGCTGTTTTTT.

The chain recombines TRBV27 with TRBJ2-3, with D perhaps TRBD2 (5 bases). The V end lost 5 bases, the J end lost 7 bases, and 10 bases lay between the germline ends. Germline V gene data show CDR1 as MNHEY and CDR2 as SMNVEV (reference sequence). The CDR3 totals 12 residues. DNA for the CDR3: TGTGCCAGCAGTACAAACGGGAATACGCAGTATTTT. It is translated as CASSTNGNTQYF.

The V call is TRBV25-1, the J call TRBJ2-7, with 9 nucleotides matching TRBD1. V gave up 7 bases and J gave up 6 bases; unmatched junction bases: 10. The CDR3 has 14 residues. The germline V gene has CDR1 MGHDK and CDR2 SYGVNS. CDR3 residues: CASIGPRQGGEQYF. The CDR3 bases are TGTGCCAGCATAGGGCCCCGACAGGGGGGCGAGCAGTACTTC.

This clone was counted a single time. The rearrangement joins TRBV7-9 to TRBJ1-5, with D possibly matching TRBD1 (6 bases). The germline gives CDR1 SEHNR, CDR2 FQNEAQ (reference sequence). The CDR3 extends over 15 amino acids. The germline V and J ends were trimmed by 2 bases and 3 bases, with 11 bases remaining between them. This CDR3 reads CASSLTGGSNQPQHF. CDR3 nucleotides: TGTGCCAGCAGCTTAACGGGGGGCTCCAATCAGCCCCAGCATTTT.

This clone showed up just once. This rearrangement joins TRBV18 to TRBJ1-1; no definite D call. V was shortened by 6 bases and J by 5 bases, with 10 bases between the two germline ends. Germline-derived CDR1 and CDR2 are KGHSH and LQKENI. This CDR3 contains 12 residues. This CDR3 is CASSPRSTEAFF. As DNA, the CDR3 is TGTGCCAGCTCTCCCCGGTCGACTGAAGCTTTCTTT.

This clone was detected only a few times. The same CDR3 also results from other DNA sequences found in this sample. The V call is TRBV4-3, the J call TRBJ2-7, with 11 positions matching TRBD1. V shed 3 bases and J 6 bases; nucleotides not matched to a gene: 4. The V gene's germline CDR1 is LGHNA and CDR2 YSLEER. The CDR3 runs 14 residues. The CDR3 sequence is CASSQDRGLFEQYF. The CDR3 region has the DNA TGCGCCAGCAGCCAGGACAGGGGGCTCTTCGAGCAGTACTTC.

This rearrangement joins TRBV6-5 to TRBJ2-6; D gene uncertain. Trimming shortened V by 5 bases and J by 3 bases, and 8 bases separated the two germline ends. CDR1 is MNHEY, CDR2 SVGAGI, per germline. The CDR3 loop spans 14 amino acids. CDR3 sequence: CASSVFRGANVLTF. The CDR3 region has the DNA TGTGCCAGCAGTGTTTTTCGTGGGGCCAACGTCCTGACTTTC.

The V gene is TRBV29-1, the J gene TRBJ1-1, with a weak D call TRBD1 (5 bases). Trimming pared 6 bases from V and 5 bases from J, leaving 16 bases between. This CDR3 is built from 13 residues. Germline V gene lookup returns CDR1 SQVTM and CDR2 ANQGSEA. The CDR3 loop is CSVALGGETEAFF. CDR3 coding DNA: TGCAGCGTCGCCCTCGGGGGGGAGACTGAAGCTTTCTTT.

V and J are TRBV6-6 and TRBJ2-1; TRBD1 is a possible D gene (6 bases). The CDR3 runs to 12 residues. V was cut by 8 bases and J by 6 bases, with 11 bases left in between. Germline V gene lookup returns CDR1 MNHNY and CDR2 SVGAGI (reference sequence). The CDR3 loop reads CASERQVNEQFF. The CDR3 nucleotides are TGTGCCAGCGAACGACAGGTCAATGAGCAGTTCTTC.

The chain uses TRBV6-4 and TRBJ1-2; no firm D call. The CDR3 extends over 15 amino acids. Trimming cost V 3 bases and J 3 bases, with 14 bases left between them. The germline V gene has CDR1 MRHNA and CDR2 SNTAGT. The CDR3 here is CASSDGGRNYYGYTF. The CDR3 DNA is TGTGCCAGCAGTGATGGAGGGAGGAATTACTATGGCTACACCTTC.

This clone was seen just once. V and J are TRBV30 and TRBJ1-3, with 9 bases matching TRBD1. CDR1 and CDR2 from the germline V gene are GTSNPN and SVGIG (reference sequence). This CDR3 comprises 15 residues. Unmatched junction bases numbered 4, after V lost 4 bases and J lost 0 bases. This CDR3 reads CAWNTGQGSGNTIYF. The CDR3 DNA is TGTGCCTGGAACACGGGACAGGGCTCTGGAAACACCATATATTTT.

This rearrangement joins TRBV5-8 to TRBJ1-5; D possibly corresponds to TRBD1 (6 bases). The V end was cut by 4 bases, the J end by 7 bases, with 21 bases between. This CDR3 comprises 16 residues. Per germline, CDR1 SGHTS and CDR2 YDEGEE. The CDR3 region has the DNA TGTGCCAGCAGCCCGGGTTACGGACAGTCTGTCCAGCCCCAGCATTTT. Translation gives CASSPGYGQSVQPQHF.

This chain uses TRBV30 with TRBJ1-2, with 9 nucleotides matching TRBD1. V was clipped by 5 bases and J by 6 bases; unmatched bases: 1. Germline loops: CDR1 GTSNPN, CDR2 SVGIG (reference sequence). The CDR3 consists of 11 residues. CDR3 DNA: TGTGCCTGGGGGACAGGGCATGGCTACACCTTC. Protein: CAWGTGHGYTF. Combining the CDR3 with reference TRBV30 and TRBJ1-2 gives the whole variable domain SQTIHQWPATLVQPVGSPLSLECTVEGTSNPNLYWYRQAAGRGLQLLFYSVGIGQISSEVPQNLSASRPQDRQFILSSKKLLLSDSGFYLCAWGTGHGYTFGSGTRLTVV.

The chain combines TRBV15 with TRBJ2-2; weak D call: TRBD2 (5 bases). Germline lookup yields CDR1 LNHNV and CDR2 YYDKDF (reference sequence). The CDR3 length is 14 residues. V was shortened by 0 bases and J by 8 bases, with 10 bases between the two germline ends. The chain's CDR3 is CATSRDRGSGELFF. CDR3 DNA: TGTGCCACCAGCAGAGATCGAGGGTCGGGGGAGCTGTTTTTT.

In the case of this clone: This specimen includes other DNA sequences encoding the same CDR3. The chain is built from TRBV5-1 and TRBJ2-3; D gene unclear. CDR3 size: 15 residues. The germline CDR1 and CDR2 sequences are SGHRS and YFSETQ. V lost 0 bases and J lost 0, with 8 bases in between. The CDR3 is CASSLEAGSTDTQYF. The CDR3 DNA sequence: TGCGCCAGCAGCTTGGAGGCAGGTAGCACAGATACGCAGTATTTT.

V is TRBV30 and J is TRBJ1-1, with 7 bases identical to TRBD1. The germline CDR1 and CDR2 sequences are GTSNPN and SVGIG (reference sequence). The trim removed 0 bases at V and 0 bases at J, leaving 10 bases unmatched. CDR3 length equals 17 residues. CDR3 residues: CAWSVGRGGSMNTEAFF. The CDR3 DNA follows: TGTGCCTGGAGTGTAGGGCGAGGGGGCTCTATGAACACTGAAGCTTTCTTT. The whole variable domain, remainder taken from reference TRBV30 and TRBJ1-1, is SQTIHQWPATLVQPVGSPLSLECTVEGTSNPNLYWYRQAAGRGLQLLFYSVGIGQISSEVPQNLSASRPQDRQFILSSKKLLLSDSGFYLCAWSVGRGGSMNTEAFFGQGTRLTVV.

The chain has TRBV7-3 and TRBJ1-1; D not resolved. The germline V gene encodes CDR1 SGHTA and CDR2 FQGTGA. Trimming removed 6 bases from V and 2 bases from J, with 7 bases in between. This CDR3 contains 12 residues. The CDR3 protein is CASRFNNTEAFF. DNA of the CDR3: TGTGCCAGCAGGTTCAATAACACTGAAGCTTTCTTT.

This clone was detected once. V and J are TRBV11-2 and TRBJ1-2; 12 nucleotides agree with TRBD1. The J segment lost 6 bases and the V segment lost 5 bases, leaving 13 bases of the junction unmatched. This CDR3 is 17 amino acids long. Looked up from germline, CDR1 is SGHAT and CDR2 is FQNNGV. The CDR3 nucleotides are TGTGCCAGCAGCCTTGCCCCGGGACAGGGGGCTTTCGATGGCTACACCTTC. Translation: CASSLAPGQGAFDGYTF.

V and J are TRBV19 and TRBJ2-1; perhaps TRBD1 as D (5 bases). CDR3 size: 15 residues. V was pared by 1 base and J by 4 bases, with 11 bases between. Germline values: CDR1 LNHDA, CDR2 SQIVND (reference sequence). As DNA, the CDR3 is TGTGCCAGTAGTATAGCTAGGGGCGATTACAATGAGCAGTTCTTC. It encodes CASSIARGDYNEQFF.

This clone was found a few times. The chain combines TRBV11-2 with TRBJ2-5; 8 bases map to TRBD1. The germline gives CDR1 SGHAT, CDR2 FQNNGV. Trimming cost V 4 bases and J 5 bases; bases outside gene matches: 9. This CDR3 is 15 amino acids long. This CDR3 reads CASSSLQGVGETQYF. CDR3 nucleotides: TGTGCCAGCAGCTCACTACAGGGGGTCGGGGAGACCCAGTACTTC.

The V gene is TRBV4-2, the J gene TRBJ2-2; 11 bases match TRBD2. J was trimmed by 7 bases and V by 3 bases; bases with no gene match: 10. Germline V gene lookup returns CDR1 LGHNA and CDR2 YNFKEQ. This CDR3 contains 17 residues. The CDR3 reads CASSQPGTSGLYGELFF. CDR3 in DNA: TGTGCCAGCAGCCAGCCCGGGACTAGCGGTCTTTACGGGGAGCTGTTTTTT.

This clone was recorded many times. The J gene is TRBJ2-1, the V gene TRBV9; the match to TRBD2 covers 7 bases. The ends lost 3 bases at V and 3 bases at J; junction bases unmatched: 12. The CDR3 length is 17 residues. CDR1 is SGDLS and CDR2 is YYNGEE in the germline V gene. As DNA, the CDR3 is TGTGCCAGCAGCGCCGTCCGTATGGCGGGAGACTACAATGAGCAGTTCTTC. Its translation is CASSAVRMAGDYNEQFF.

The chain has TRBV6-1 and TRBJ2-1; D not resolved. Per the germline V gene, CDR1 is MNHNS and CDR2 is SASEGT. V was trimmed by 6 bases and J by 14 bases, leaving 17 bases between them. This CDR3 comprises 12 residues. The CDR3 reads CASSKEFAEKFF. The CDR3 DNA reads TGTGCCAGCAGCAAAGAGTTTGCGGAGAAGTTCTTC.

This clone occurred a few times. The rearrangement links TRBV18 to TRBJ1-3, with TRBD1 as a possible D gene (5 bases). Germline V gene data show CDR1 as KGHSH and CDR2 as LQKENI. The CDR3 length is 16 residues. V gave up 2 bases and J gave up 4 bases, with 15 bases separating them. CDR3 DNA: TGTGCCAGCTCACCAGATATACCGGCAGGGGGAAACACCATATATTTT. Amino acid sequence: CASSPDIPAGGNTIYF.

The chain employs TRBV9 and TRBJ2-1; weak D call: TRBD1 (6 bases). Germline V gene lookup returns CDR1 SGDLS and CDR2 YYNGEE. V was clipped by 4 bases and J by 6 bases, with 11 bases between them. The CDR3 length is 13 residues. The CDR3 spells CASSSPDSNEQFF. For the CDR3, the DNA is TGTGCCAGCAGCTCCCCGGACAGCAATGAGCAGTTCTTC.

The J gene is TRBJ2-1, the V gene TRBV19; possibly TRBD2 for D (6 bases). Trimming pared 1 base from V and 0 bases from J, leaving 22 bases between. The CDR3 contains 20 residues. Germline V CDR1 and CDR2: LNHDA, SQIVND (reference sequence). The CDR3 bases are TGTGCCAGTAGTATAGGATTTGGGGCGGAGGGTCCCAGCTCCTACAATGAGCAGTTCTTC. This encodes CASSIGFGAEGPSSYNEQFF.